Listed below are T cell receptor beta chains from one sample, sequenced in a study of blood T cell repertoires in COVID-19. The protocol was immunoSEQ multiplex PCR, while the TCRdb copy is restricted to in-frame clones and leaves out a portion. Altogether fewer than 70,000 clones are present, around 76% being singletons, with the ten largest covering around 5%. The sequenced sample consisted of peripheral blood. The source is a human donor in a cohort sampled during active COVID-19. Both conserved end residues are part of each CDR3. D genes are given only for firm matches. Size is stated for part of the rows, as once, few or many counts, or as a class when the clone is expanded.

d_call	clone_size	j_call	v_call	cdr3_nt	cdr3_aa
NA	NA	TRBJ2-7	TRBV11-2	TGTGCCAGCAGCTTTAGCGTCGGTTACTACGAGCAGTACTTC	CASSFSVGYYEQYF
NA	NA	TRBJ2-7	TRBV7-2	TGTGCCAGCAGCTTACACTCGGGGATAGCGAACTACGAGCAGTACTTC	CASSLHSGIANYEQYF
NA	NA	TRBJ2-7	TRBV9	TGTGCCAGCAGCGCCAAGGAGGAGCCGACTTCGGGGGATTACTACGAGCAGTACTTC	CASSAKEEPTSGDYYEQYF
NA	NA	TRBJ1-1	TRBV6-5	TGTGCCAGCCGTAACCAGGGGAGAAACACTGAAGCTTTCTTT	CASRNQGRNTEAFF
NA	NA	TRBJ2-5	TRBV7-9	TGTGCCAGCAGCTTATTGCGAGAGACCCAGTACTTC	CASSLLRETQYF
TRBD2	NA	TRBJ2-7	TRBV5-1	TGCGCCAGCAGCCGAACTAGCGTCAGCTCCTACGAGCAGTACTTC	CASSRTSVSSYEQYF
TRBD1	NA	TRBJ1-5	TRBV28	TGTGCCAGCACCTCGGGACAGGGCTATCAGCCCCAGCATTTT	CASTSGQGYQPQHF
TRBD1	NA	TRBJ1-4	TRBV18	TGTGCCAGCTCACAAGGACAGGCGAACCTTGAAAAACTGTTTTTT	CASSQGQANLEKLFF
NA	NA	TRBJ1-2	TRBV5-1	TGCGCCAGCAGCCCGACAGGACTAGCTAACTATGGCTACACCTTC	CASSPTGLANYGYTF
NA	NA	TRBJ2-7	TRBV19	TGTGCCACCAAGCCCGTACCACTACTCTCCTACGAGCAGTACTTC	CATKPVPLLSYEQYF
TRBD1	NA	TRBJ1-1	TRBV5-1	TGCGCCAGCAGTGACAGGGGAGAAACTGAAGCTTTCTTT	CASSDRGETEAFF
NA	NA	TRBJ2-1	TRBV9	TGTGCCAGCAGCCTCGAGAGCTCCTACAATGAGCAGTTCTTC	CASSLESSYNEQFF
NA	once	TRBJ2-4	TRBV7-8	TGTGCCAGCAGCTTAGATCCAGATACAGCCAAAAACATTCAGTACTTC	CASSLDPDTAKNIQYF
NA	few	TRBJ2-7	TRBV11-2	TGTGCCAGCAGCTCCTTCGGGGGGCTTGGTGAGCAGTACTTC	CASSSFGGLGEQYF
NA	NA	TRBJ1-1	TRBV28	TGTGCCAGCAGTCTATTAGTCCCGAACACTGAAGCTTTCTTT	CASSLLVPNTEAFF
NA	NA	TRBJ2-6	TRBV9	TGTGCCAGCAGCGTAAACAGGTATGGGGCCAACGTCCTGACTTTC	CASSVNRYGANVLTF
TRBD1	NA	TRBJ2-7	TRBV14	TGTGCCAGCATCTATGGACAGGAACCCTCCTACGAGCAGTACTTC	CASIYGQEPSYEQYF
NA	NA	TRBJ2-7	TRBV7-6	TGTGCCAGCAGCTTAGCGCAGAGGCAGAGCAGCTCCTACGAGCAGTACTTC	CASSLAQRQSSSYEQYF
NA	few	TRBJ2-7	TRBV28	TGTGCCAGCAGTCGTGGCACCGACTCCTACGAGCAGTACTTC	CASSRGTDSYEQYF
NA	NA	TRBJ2-7	TRBV12-3/TRBV12-4	TGTGCCAGCAGTCAACTAGACGGCCACGAGCAGTACTTC	CASSQLDGHEQYF
NA	NA	TRBJ2-1	TRBV19	TGTGCCAGTAGTATAGACCCGGGGAGGAATGAGCAGTTCTTC	CASSIDPGRNEQFF
NA	NA	TRBJ2-4	TRBV30	TGTGCCTGGAGTGAGTCAGGGAGGAACATTCAGTACTTC	CAWSESGRNIQYF
TRBD1	few	TRBJ1-2	TRBV3-1/TRBV3-2	TGTGCCAGCAGCCAATCCGGGACAGGGGGCCAGGGCTACACCTTC	CASSQSGTGGQGYTF
TRBD1	NA	TRBJ2-7	TRBV27	TGTGCCAGCAGTTCCGGGACAGGGGTCCCCTACGAGCAGTACTTC	CASSSGTGVPYEQYF
TRBD2	NA	TRBJ2-7	TRBV6-5	TGTGCCAGCAACCCCCGGACTAGCGGGAGCGGCGAGCAGTACTTC	CASNPRTSGSGEQYF
NA	few	TRBJ2-7	TRBV10-1	TGCGCCAGCAGTGAAGGGCTAGCCGGATACGAGCAGTACTTC	CASSEGLAGYEQYF
NA	NA	TRBJ2-6	TRBV9	TGTGCCAGCAGCGCACAGGGCTCTGGGGCCAACGTCCTGACTTTC	CASSAQGSGANVLTF
NA	NA	TRBJ2-7	TRBV27	TGTGCCAGCAGTTTATCGATAATGGACAGCGAACGCTACGAGCAGTACTTC	CASSLSIMDSERYEQYF
NA	NA	TRBJ2-1	TRBV7-9	TGTGCCAGCAGCCGGTCCAATGAGCAGTTCTTC	CASSRSNEQFF
TRBD1	NA	TRBJ1-2	TRBV29-1	TGCAGCGTGGTCTCCCGGGACAGCCACTATGGCTACACCTTC	CSVVSRDSHYGYTF
NA	NA	TRBJ2-7	TRBV12-3/TRBV12-4	TGTGCCAGCAGTTTAGTCGACGAGCAGTACTTC	CASSLVDEQYF
NA	NA	TRBJ1-3	TRBV27	TGTGCCAGCAGTCTCAGCTCTGGAAACACCATATATTTT	CASSLSSGNTIYF
TRBD1	NA	TRBJ1-6	TRBV19	TGTGCCAGCCGGGACAGAACAAATCATCTCCTCCACTTT	CASRDRTNHLLHF
NA	NA	TRBJ1-5	TRBV11-2	TGTGCCAGCAGCCCCCAAGGGGGTAATCAGCCCCAGCATTTT	CASSPQGGNQPQHF
NA	few	TRBJ1-3	TRBV28	TGTGCCAGCAGCCCTCGGGGAAACACCATATATTTT	CASSPRGNTIYF
TRBD2	NA	TRBJ2-1	TRBV5-1	TGCGCCAGCAGCTTGACTAGCGGGGGGGCCAGTGAGCAGTTCTTC	CASSLTSGGASEQFF
NA	few	TRBJ1-1	TRBV7-9	TGTGCCAGCAGCTTAGGGCGGATGGCCGCCAACACTGAAGCTTTCTTT	CASSLGRMAANTEAFF
NA	few	TRBJ2-7	TRBV7-2	TGTGCCAGCAGCTTATCCGGGATCGAGCAGTACTTC	CASSLSGIEQYF
NA	NA	TRBJ1-1	TRBV18	TGTGCCAGCTCGGGATCGGGACACCGGAACACTGAAGCTTTCTTT	CASSGSGHRNTEAFF
NA	NA	TRBJ1-1	TRBV29-1	TGCAGCGTTGATGGAGGAAACACTGAAGCTTTCTTT	CSVDGGNTEAFF
NA	NA	TRBJ1-2	TRBV28	TGTGCCAGCAGTCCCGACGGAAACTATAACTATGGCTACACCTTC	CASSPDGNYNYGYTF
TRBD2	few	TRBJ2-1	TRBV25-1	TGTGCCAGCAGTGAATTCGGCGGGGGAAACAATGAGCAGTTCTTC	CASSEFGGGNNEQFF
TRBD1	few	TRBJ1-6	TRBV19	TGTGCCAGTCGGCAGGGGGATTCACCCCTCCACTTT	CASRQGDSPLHF
NA	NA	TRBJ2-7	TRBV28	TGTGCCAGCGCACTGACAGCGACCTCCTACGAGCAGTACTTC	CASALTATSYEQYF